Sequencing of this T cell receptor (beta chain) was carried out in a study of shared T cell receptors in the human thymus. Sequencing was performed with immunoSEQ multiplex PCR; in TCRdb, only in-frame clones are kept and a portion is missing. The repertoire has over 350,000 clones, 85% to 95% of them found once; the top ten carry around 0.019%. The V end was cut by 3 bases, the J end by 0 bases, with 8 bases between. The CDR3 covers 15 residues. CDR1 is KGHSH and CDR2 is LQKENI in the germline V gene. The sequenced sample consisted of thymocytes. The clonotype was recovered from a human donor. The rearrangement joins TRBV18 to TRBJ1-4; D possibly corresponds to TRBD1 (5 bases). CDR3: CASSPKTATNEKLFF. The CDR3 DNA sequence: TGTGCCAGCTCACCTAAGACAGCAACTAATGAAAAACTGTTTTTT.